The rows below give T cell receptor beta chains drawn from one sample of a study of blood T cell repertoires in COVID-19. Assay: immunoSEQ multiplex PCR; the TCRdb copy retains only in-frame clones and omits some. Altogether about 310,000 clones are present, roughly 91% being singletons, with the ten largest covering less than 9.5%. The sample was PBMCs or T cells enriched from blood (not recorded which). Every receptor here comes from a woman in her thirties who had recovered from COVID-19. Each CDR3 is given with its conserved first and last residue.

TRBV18,CASSPSSNQPQHF
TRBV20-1,CSASHGVNTEAFF
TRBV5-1,CASSSTTGDYGYTF
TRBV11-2,CASSSMGLESDTQYF
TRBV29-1,CSARYTGLEQYF
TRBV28,CASSLDREAFF
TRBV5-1,CASSSLSSGTKGFF
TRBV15,CATSRGNAGGNTIYF
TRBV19,CASSIPSGRTTGELFF
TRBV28,CASSLAIVGRNTEAFF
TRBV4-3,CASSQESVWGRGPANYGYTF
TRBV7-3,CASSLFTDTQYF